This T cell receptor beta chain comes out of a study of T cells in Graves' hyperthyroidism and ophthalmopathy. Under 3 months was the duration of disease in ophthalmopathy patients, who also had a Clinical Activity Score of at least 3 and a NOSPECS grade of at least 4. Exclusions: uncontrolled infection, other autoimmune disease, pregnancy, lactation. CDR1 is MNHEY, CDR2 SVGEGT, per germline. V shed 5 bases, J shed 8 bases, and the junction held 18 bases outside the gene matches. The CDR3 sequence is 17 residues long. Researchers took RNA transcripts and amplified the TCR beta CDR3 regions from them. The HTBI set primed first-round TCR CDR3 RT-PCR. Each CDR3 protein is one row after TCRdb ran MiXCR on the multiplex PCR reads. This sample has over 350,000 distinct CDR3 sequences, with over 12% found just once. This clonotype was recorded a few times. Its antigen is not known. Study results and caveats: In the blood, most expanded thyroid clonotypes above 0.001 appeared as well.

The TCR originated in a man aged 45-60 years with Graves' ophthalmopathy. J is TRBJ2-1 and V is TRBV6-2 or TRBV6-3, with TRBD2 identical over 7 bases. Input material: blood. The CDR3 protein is CASSTSAPAGARDEQFF. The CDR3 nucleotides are TGTGCCAGCAGTACCTCAGCACCCGCGGGAGCCCGGGATGAGCAGTTCTTC.